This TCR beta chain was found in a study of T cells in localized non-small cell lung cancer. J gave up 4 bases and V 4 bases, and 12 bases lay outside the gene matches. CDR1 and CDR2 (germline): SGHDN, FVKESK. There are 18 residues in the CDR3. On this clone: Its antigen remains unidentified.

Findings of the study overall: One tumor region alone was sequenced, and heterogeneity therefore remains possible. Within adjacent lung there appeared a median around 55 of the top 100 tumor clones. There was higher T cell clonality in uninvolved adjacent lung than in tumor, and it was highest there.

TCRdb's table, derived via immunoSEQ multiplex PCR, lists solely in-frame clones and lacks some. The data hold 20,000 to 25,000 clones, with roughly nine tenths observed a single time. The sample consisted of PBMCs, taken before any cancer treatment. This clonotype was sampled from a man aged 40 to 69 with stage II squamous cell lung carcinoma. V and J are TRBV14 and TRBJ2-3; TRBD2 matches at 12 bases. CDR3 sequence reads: CASSRWMLAGGSSDTQYF. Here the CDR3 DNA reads TGTGCCAGCAGCCGGTGGATGCTAGCGGGGGGGTCTTCAGATACGCAGTATTTT.